A selection of T cell receptor beta chains follows, all from one sample in a study of blood T cell repertoires in COVID-19. Clones were sequenced by immunoSEQ multiplex PCR, and TCRdb holds only the in-frame ones, with some missing. The sample contains under 200,000 clones, about 88% of which appear only once. Material: peripheral blood. Receptors were obtained from a man between 40 and 49 years old with active or convalescent COVID-19. Both conserved end residues are part of each CDR3. Fields, in order: J gene, V gene, clone size, D gene, CDR3 protein, CDR3 DNA. The D gene is left open where the match is weak. Where a row states a size, it is once, few, many or the class of an expanded clone; other rows omit it.

J gene: TRBJ1-3; V gene: TRBV19; clone size: .; D gene: TRBD1; CDR3 protein: CASSVSQGAGNTIYF; CDR3 DNA: TGTGCCAGTAGTGTCTCCCAGGGGGCTGGAAACACCATATATTTT
J gene: TRBJ1-1; V gene: TRBV29-1; clone size: .; D gene: .; CDR3 protein: CSVVAAEAFF; CDR3 DNA: TGCAGCGTTGTTGCGGCTGAAGCTTTCTTT
J gene: TRBJ2-1; V gene: TRBV29-1; clone size: .; D gene: TRBD2; CDR3 protein: CSVTTSGSNEQFF; CDR3 DNA: TGCAGCGTAACGACTAGCGGATCCAATGAGCAGTTCTTC
J gene: TRBJ1-1; V gene: TRBV9; clone size: .; D gene: .; CDR3 protein: CASSQDGGLNTEAFF; CDR3 DNA: TGTGCCAGCAGCCAAGATGGGGGCTTGAACACTGAAGCTTTCTTT
J gene: TRBJ2-1; V gene: TRBV5-8; clone size: once; D gene: TRBD1; CDR3 protein: CASSADRDNEQFF; CDR3 DNA: TGTGCCAGCAGCGCTGACAGGGACAATGAGCAGTTCTTC
J gene: TRBJ1-4; V gene: TRBV5-4; clone size: .; D gene: TRBD1; CDR3 protein: CASSLVGQAASAEKLFF; CDR3 DNA: TGTGCCAGCAGCTTGGTCGGACAGGCAGCTTCGGCTGAAAAACTGTTTTTT
J gene: TRBJ2-1; V gene: TRBV7-3; clone size: .; D gene: TRBD2; CDR3 protein: CASSLAGTSGNEQFF; CDR3 DNA: TGTGCCAGCAGCTTGGCCGGGACTAGCGGGAATGAGCAGTTCTTC
J gene: TRBJ2-3; V gene: TRBV11-2; clone size: .; D gene: .; CDR3 protein: CASSFGGSSTDTQYF; CDR3 DNA: TGTGCCAGCAGCTTTGGTGGCTCCTCCACAGATACGCAGTATTTT
J gene: TRBJ2-3; V gene: TRBV19; clone size: .; D gene: TRBD1; CDR3 protein: CASRGTGGTDTQYF; CDR3 DNA: TGTGCCAGTAGGGGGACAGGGGGGACAGATACGCAGTATTTT
J gene: TRBJ2-2; V gene: TRBV9; clone size: .; D gene: .; CDR3 protein: CASSVPSGNTGELFF; CDR3 DNA: TGTGCCAGCAGCGTCCCTAGTGGGAACACCGGGGAGCTGTTTTTT
J gene: TRBJ2-7; V gene: TRBV28; clone size: .; D gene: TRBD2; CDR3 protein: CASSAQTGTSGRLFHEQYF; CDR3 DNA: TGTGCCAGCAGTGCCCAAACCGGGACTAGCGGGAGACTTTTTCACGAGCAGTACTTC
J gene: TRBJ1-2; V gene: TRBV6-2/TRBV6-3; clone size: .; D gene: .; CDR3 protein: CASSTTDYGYTF; CDR3 DNA: TGTGCCAGCAGTACGACTGATTATGGCTACACCTTC
J gene: TRBJ1-5; V gene: TRBV19; clone size: .; D gene: .; CDR3 protein: CASSSSGTQGQPQHF; CDR3 DNA: TGTGCCAGTAGTTCCTCCGGGACTCAGGGCCAGCCCCAGCATTTT
J gene: TRBJ1-2; V gene: TRBV14; clone size: .; D gene: TRBD1; CDR3 protein: CASSPPGQGHVYGYTF; CDR3 DNA: TGTGCCAGCAGCCCTCCGGGACAGGGGCATGTCTATGGCTACACCTTC
J gene: TRBJ1-5; V gene: TRBV19; clone size: .; D gene: .; CDR3 protein: CASSITMPGNQPQHF; CDR3 DNA: TGTGCCAGTAGTATAACGATGCCGGGCAATCAGCCCCAGCATTTT
J gene: TRBJ2-6; V gene: TRBV19; clone size: once; D gene: .; CDR3 protein: CASSILQGTGANVLTF; CDR3 DNA: TGTGCCAGTAGTATCCTACAGGGTACTGGGGCCAACGTCCTGACTTTC
J gene: TRBJ2-1; V gene: TRBV2; clone size: .; D gene: TRBD2; CDR3 protein: CASSGASGGANEQFF; CDR3 DNA: TGTGCCAGCAGTGGGGCTAGCGGGGGGGCTAATGAGCAGTTCTTC
J gene: TRBJ1-5; V gene: TRBV6-6; clone size: .; D gene: TRBD1; CDR3 protein: CASSPGQGHSNQPQHF; CDR3 DNA: TGTGCCAGCAGCCCCGGACAGGGGCATAGCAATCAGCCCCAGCATTTT
J gene: TRBJ1-2; V gene: TRBV28; clone size: .; D gene: .; CDR3 protein: CASSSDRYGYTF; CDR3 DNA: TGTGCCAGCAGTTCCGACAGGTATGGCTACACCTTC
J gene: TRBJ1-1; V gene: TRBV5-1; clone size: few; D gene: TRBD1; CDR3 protein: CASSGGGLETEAFF; CDR3 DNA: TGCGCCAGCAGCGGAGGGGGCCTCGAGACTGAAGCTTTCTTT
J gene: TRBJ2-4; V gene: TRBV5-1; clone size: .; D gene: TRBD1; CDR3 protein: CASSLEGAEDIQYF; CDR3 DNA: TGCGCCAGCAGCTTGGAGGGGGCTGAGGACATTCAGTACTTC
J gene: TRBJ1-6; V gene: TRBV27; clone size: .; D gene: .; CDR3 protein: CASSTRQAVPLHF; CDR3 DNA: TGTGCCAGCAGTACAAGACAGGCCGTACCCCTCCACTTT
J gene: TRBJ2-6; V gene: TRBV30; clone size: .; D gene: .; CDR3 protein: CAWSQVVYSGANVLTF; CDR3 DNA: TGTGCCTGGTCACAGGTGGTTTATTCTGGGGCCAACGTCCTGACTTTC
J gene: TRBJ1-4; V gene: TRBV2; clone size: once; D gene: TRBD1; CDR3 protein: CASSSSGTVNEKLFF; CDR3 DNA: TGTGCCAGCAGTTCCTCCGGGACAGTTAATGAAAAACTGTTTTTT
J gene: TRBJ2-3; V gene: TRBV4-1; clone size: few; D gene: TRBD2; CDR3 protein: CASNLAGGGDTQYF; CDR3 DNA: TGCGCCAGCAACTTGGCGGGAGGGGGTGATACGCAGTATTTT
J gene: TRBJ1-2; V gene: TRBV6-2/TRBV6-3; clone size: few; D gene: .; CDR3 protein: CASSPRVTVYGYTF; CDR3 DNA: TGTGCCAGCAGTCCACGGGTGACGGTCTATGGCTACACCTTC
J gene: TRBJ1-4; V gene: TRBV5-1; clone size: .; D gene: TRBD1; CDR3 protein: CASSLGTGVNEKLFF; CDR3 DNA: TGCGCCAGCAGCTTGGGGACAGGGGTGAATGAAAAACTGTTTTTT
J gene: TRBJ1-2; V gene: TRBV5-1; clone size: .; D gene: TRBD1; CDR3 protein: CASSLQGPNYGYTF; CDR3 DNA: TGCGCCAGCAGCTTACAGGGGCCTAACTATGGCTACACCTTC
J gene: TRBJ2-7; V gene: TRBV19; clone size: .; D gene: .; CDR3 protein: CASRSSLYEQYF; CDR3 DNA: TGTGCCAGTAGATCGAGTCTCTACGAGCAGTACTTC
J gene: TRBJ2-5; V gene: TRBV2; clone size: .; D gene: TRBD1; CDR3 protein: CASTGTGVSRGETQYF; CDR3 DNA: TGTGCCAGCACCGGGACAGGGGTCTCCAGAGGAGAGACCCAGTACTTC
J gene: TRBJ2-7; V gene: TRBV24-1; clone size: .; D gene: .; CDR3 protein: CATSAPPFSEQYF; CDR3 DNA: TGTGCCACCAGTGCCCCCCCTTTTTCCGAGCAGTACTTC
J gene: TRBJ1-2; V gene: TRBV4-3; clone size: .; D gene: TRBD1; CDR3 protein: CASSQTDREGYGYTF; CDR3 DNA: TGCGCCAGCAGCCAAACGGACAGGGAGGGTTATGGCTACACCTTC
J gene: TRBJ2-1; V gene: TRBV12-3/TRBV12-4; clone size: .; D gene: .; CDR3 protein: CASSFGGLNEQFF; CDR3 DNA: TGTGCCAGCAGTTTCGGGGGACTCAATGAGCAGTTCTTC
J gene: TRBJ1-2; V gene: TRBV11-1; clone size: .; D gene: .; CDR3 protein: CASSLAGRGTYGYTF; CDR3 DNA: TGTGCCAGCAGCTTAGCTGGCAGGGGAACGTATGGCTACACCTTC
J gene: TRBJ2-5; V gene: TRBV5-5; clone size: .; D gene: TRBD2; CDR3 protein: CASTPGTSRETQYF; CDR3 DNA: TGTGCCAGCACCCCCGGGACTAGCCGAGAGACCCAGTACTTC
J gene: TRBJ2-1; V gene: TRBV7-3; clone size: .; D gene: TRBD1; CDR3 protein: CASSLRQGSSYNEQFF; CDR3 DNA: TGTGCCAGCAGCCTTAGACAGGGTAGCTCCTACAATGAGCAGTTCTTC
J gene: TRBJ2-2; V gene: TRBV5-1; clone size: once; D gene: .; CDR3 protein: CASSKGPGENTGELFF; CDR3 DNA: TGCGCCAGCAGTAAGGGGCCGGGAGAGAACACCGGGGAGCTGTTTTTT
J gene: TRBJ2-7; V gene: TRBV5-6; clone size: few; D gene: .; CDR3 protein: CASSGPRASEQYF; CDR3 DNA: TGTGCCAGCAGCGGGCCGAGGGCATCCGAGCAGTACTTC
J gene: TRBJ2-1; V gene: TRBV7-9; clone size: .; D gene: TRBD2; CDR3 protein: CASSSSGDYNEQFF; CDR3 DNA: TGTGCCAGCAGCTCTAGCGGGGATTACAATGAGCAGTTCTTC
J gene: TRBJ1-4; V gene: TRBV28; clone size: few; D gene: TRBD1; CDR3 protein: CASSPDRGAKLFF; CDR3 DNA: TGTGCCAGCAGTCCCGACAGGGGGGCCAAACTGTTTTTT
J gene: TRBJ1-1; V gene: TRBV19; clone size: once; D gene: .; CDR3 protein: CASSIRGYTEAFF; CDR3 DNA: TGTGCCAGTAGTATAAGAGGGTATACTGAAGCTTTCTTT
J gene: TRBJ2-1; V gene: TRBV5-4; clone size: once; D gene: TRBD2; CDR3 protein: CASSNAGGASYNEQFF; CDR3 DNA: TGTGCCAGCAGCAACGCGGGGGGGGCCTCCTACAATGAGCAGTTCTTC
J gene: TRBJ2-7; V gene: TRBV4-2; clone size: few; D gene: TRBD1; CDR3 protein: CASSLTGTDYEQYF; CDR3 DNA: TGTGCCAGCAGCCTCACCGGGACAGACTACGAGCAGTACTTC
J gene: TRBJ2-1; V gene: TRBV6-6; clone size: .; D gene: TRBD1; CDR3 protein: CAARPTRQGAYNEQFF; CDR3 DNA: TGTGCCGCGAGGCCAACCAGACAGGGGGCATACAATGAGCAGTTCTTC
J gene: TRBJ1-1; V gene: TRBV7-2; clone size: .; D gene: .; CDR3 protein: CASSLAVIQVNTEAFF; CDR3 DNA: TGTGCCAGCAGCTTAGCCGTTATCCAGGTCAACACTGAAGCTTTCTTT
J gene: TRBJ1-5; V gene: TRBV19; clone size: .; D gene: .; CDR3 protein: CASSISGRNQPQHF; CDR3 DNA: TGTGCCAGTAGTATTTCAGGGCGCAATCAGCCCCAGCATTTT
J gene: TRBJ2-7; V gene: TRBV28; clone size: .; D gene: .; CDR3 protein: CASSFGAYEQYF; CDR3 DNA: TGTGCCAGCAGTTTTGGAGCCTACGAGCAGTACTTC
J gene: TRBJ1-2; V gene: TRBV6-1; clone size: .; D gene: .; CDR3 protein: CASSEGTVRYGYTF; CDR3 DNA: TGTGCCAGCAGTGAAGGGACAGTCCGCTATGGCTACACCTTC
J gene: TRBJ1-6; V gene: TRBV20-1; clone size: once; D gene: .; CDR3 protein: CSASLTALGQSPLHF; CDR3 DNA: TGCAGTGCTAGTTTGACAGCACTCGGGCAATCACCCCTCCACTTT
J gene: TRBJ1-1; V gene: TRBV5-1; clone size: .; D gene: TRBD1; CDR3 protein: CASSPGQSYRDEAFF; CDR3 DNA: TGCGCCAGCAGCCCGGGACAGAGCTATCGAGATGAAGCTTTCTTT